Below are 9 T cell receptor beta chains sequenced from a single sample in a study of shared clonotypes between healthy human individuals (dated by TCRdb to about 2020). Library prep was done by the immunoSEQ multiplex PCR assay. TCRdb holds this immuneACCESS table with in-frame rearrangements only. Some clones are missing; in checked studies, unresolved V genes explain under half, and the rest has no known cause. For this sample the table gives about 470,000 clones, of which roughly 83% were detected only once. Clones ranked in the top ten supply less than 15% of the sample. The specimen was PBMCs. These TCRs come from a woman in her thirties or forties in good health. Some clones in this sample may be carry-over from other donors' samples.

Many counts were recorded for this clone. This chain joins TRBV5-1 and TRBJ2-1; D remains ambiguous. CDR3 length: 16 residues. V was shortened by 0 bases and J by 1 base, with 11 bases between the two germline ends. The germline V gene encodes CDR1 SGHRS and CDR2 YFSETQ. The CDR3 spells CASSLDPVGSYNEQFF. CDR3 DNA sequence: TGCGCCAGCAGCTTGGATCCGGTGGGGTCCTACAATGAGCAGTTCTTC.

This sequence joins TRBV5-4 and TRBJ1-4, with D possibly being TRBD1 (6 bases). Germline lookup yields CDR1 SGHNT and CDR2 YYREEE (reference sequence). Between the trimmed V and J ends, which lost 4 bases and 7 bases, there was a span of 11 bases. CDR3 length equals 13 residues. The CDR3 protein is CASSQDSLEKLFF. CDR3 in DNA: TGTGCCAGCAGCCAGGACAGCCTTGAAAAACTGTTTTTT.

This chain links TRBV5-8 with TRBJ2-3; no reliable D call. V was cut by 2 bases and J by 2 bases, with 12 bases left in between. Germline V gives CDR1 SGHTS, CDR2 YDEGEE. The CDR3 runs to 15 residues. CDR3 residues: CASSFRPYSTDTQYF. CDR3 in DNA: TGTGCCAGCAGCTTTAGACCGTACTCCACAGATACGCAGTATTTT.

V is TRBV29-1 and J is TRBJ2-2, with unresolved D. The V gene's germline CDR1 is SQVTM and CDR2 ANQGSEA. The CDR3 is 14 amino acids. Trimming pared 7 bases from V and 0 bases from J, leaving 12 bases between. CDR3 in DNA: TGCAGCGCCGACGGACGGCCGAACACCGGGGAGCTGTTTTTT. Translation gives CSADGRPNTGELFF.

This chain uses TRBV7-2 with TRBJ1-1; 7 bases align to TRBD1. Germline V gene data show CDR1 as SGHTA and CDR2 as FQGNSA. The V gene end was trimmed by 5 bases and the J gene end by 5 bases; junction bases not matched to a gene: 5. CDR3 length: 13 residues. The CDR3 DNA sequence: TGTGCCAGCAGCCGAGACAGGGTTACTGAAGCTTTCTTT. Encoded protein: CASSRDRVTEAFF.

The genes are TRBV5-1 and TRBJ1-5, with TRBD1 matching over 12 bases. After removal of 4 bases from V and 5 bases from J, the junction contained 7 bases not matched to a gene. Looked up from germline, CDR1 is SGHRS and CDR2 is YFSETQ. The CDR3 is 16 residues long. DNA of the CDR3: TGCGCCAGCAGCCCAGGGACAGGGGGCGCGGATCAGCCCCAGCATTTT. It yields the protein CASSPGTGGADQPQHF.

The table lists this clone with a count of one. Distinct nucleotide sequences in the sample also encode this CDR3. The rearrangement links TRBV30 to TRBJ2-2; D is undetermined. The CDR3 is 11 amino acids. Germline V gene lookup returns CDR1 GTSNPN and CDR2 SVGIG (reference sequence). V was trimmed by 3 bases and J by 6 bases, leaving 5 bases between them. The CDR3 loop is CAWRGSGELFF. CDR3 coding DNA: TGTGCCTGGAGGGGTTCCGGGGAGCTGTTTTTT.

This chain links TRBV28 with TRBJ1-1; D call uncertain. Germline CDR1 reads MDHEN; CDR2 reads SYDVKM. Trimming took off 3 bases at V and 10 bases at J, with 15 bases between the two ends. The CDR3 sequence is 13 residues long. CDR3 DNA sequence: TGTGCCAGCAGTTTTTCGGAACCCTGGGGAGCTTTCTTT. Its protein is CASSFSEPWGAFF. The entire variable domain, with the rest obtained from reference TRBV28 and TRBJ1-1, is as follows: DVKVTQSSRYLVKRTGEKVFLECVQDMDHENMFWYRQDPGLGLRLIYFSYDVKMKEKGDIPEGYSVSREKKERFSLILESASTNQTSMYLCASSFSEPWGAFFGQGTRLTVV.

The chain recombines TRBV27 with TRBJ2-3, with 8 bases aligning to TRBD1. V was clipped by 6 bases and J by 4 bases; unmatched bases: 6. CDR3 length: 14 amino acids. Per germline, CDR1 MNHEY and CDR2 SMNVEV (reference sequence). The CDR3 region has the DNA TGTGCCAGCAGCCAGGGGGCTTATCCAGATACGCAGTATTTT. This encodes CASSQGAYPDTQYF.